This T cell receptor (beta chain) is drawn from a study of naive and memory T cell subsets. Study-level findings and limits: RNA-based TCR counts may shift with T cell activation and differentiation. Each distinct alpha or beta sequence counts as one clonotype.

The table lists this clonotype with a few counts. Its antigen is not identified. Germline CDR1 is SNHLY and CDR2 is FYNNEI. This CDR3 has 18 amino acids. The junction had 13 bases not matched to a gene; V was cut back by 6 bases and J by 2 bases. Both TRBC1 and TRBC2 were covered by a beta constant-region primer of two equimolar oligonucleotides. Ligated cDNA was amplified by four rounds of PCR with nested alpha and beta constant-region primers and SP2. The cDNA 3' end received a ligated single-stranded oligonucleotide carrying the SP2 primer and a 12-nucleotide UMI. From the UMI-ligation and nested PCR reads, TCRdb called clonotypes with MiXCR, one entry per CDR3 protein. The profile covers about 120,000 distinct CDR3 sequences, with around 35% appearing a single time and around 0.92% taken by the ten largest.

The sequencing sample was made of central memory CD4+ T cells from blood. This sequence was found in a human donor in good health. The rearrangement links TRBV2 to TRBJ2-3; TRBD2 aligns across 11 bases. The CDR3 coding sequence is TGTGCCAGCAGCAAACTAGCGGGAGCCTCCTTATCCACAGATACGCAGTATTTT. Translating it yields CASSKLAGASLSTDTQYF. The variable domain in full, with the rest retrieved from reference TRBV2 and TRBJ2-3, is EPEVTQTPSHQVTQMGQEVILRCVPISNHLYFYWYRQILGQKVEFLVSFYNNEISEKSEIFDDQFSVERPDGSNFTLKIRSTKLEDSAMYFCASSKLAGASLSTDTQYFGPGTRLTVL.